The 13 T cell receptor beta chains in this list originate from one sample, sequenced in a study of spatial heterogeneity in lung cancer. Time point specified: blood at routine non-recurrence follow-up after resection. MiXCR was run by TCRdb on the 5' RACE reads, yielding one entry per CDR3 protein. Counted here are over 85,000 distinct CDR3 sequences, roughly 21% occurring once; the ten biggest clones make up around a fifth. Sequenced here: PBMCs, sampled at follow-up. The receptors here all came from a male donor with early-stage non-small cell lung cancer.

CDR3 amino acids: CASSSHTEAFF. CDR3 nucleotides: TGTGCCAGCAGCTCTCACACTGAAGCTTTCTTT. The V and J genes are TRBV11-2 and TRBJ1-1; unclear D gene. The CDR3 has 11 amino acids. Germline CDR1 SGHAT, CDR2 FQNNGV. The V end was cut by 4 bases, the J end by 3 bases, with 3 bases between.

The table lists this clonotype with many counts. The rearrangement uses TRBV7-9 and TRBJ2-3, with D possibly being TRBD1 (6 bases). V was cut by 11 bases and J by 1 base, with 13 bases left in between. Germline assignment: CDR1 SEHNR and CDR2 FQNEAQ (reference sequence). The CDR3 is 13 residues long. This CDR3 is CAWQTGGTDTQYF. In nucleotides, the CDR3 is TGTGCCTGGCAGACAGGAGGCACAGATACGCAGTATTTT.

This clonotype has ten or more counts. The chain joins TRBV6-5 to TRBJ2-6; D perhaps matches TRBD1 (6 bases). Trimming took off 6 bases at V and 0 bases at J, with 9 bases between the two ends. This CDR3 is built from 15 residues. Germline-derived CDR1 and CDR2 are MNHEY and SVGAGI. The CDR3 DNA sequence: TGTGCCAGCAGGAGACAGGACTCTGGGGCCAACGTCCTGACTTTC. This gives the protein CASRRQDSGANVLTF.

This clonotype was seen only a few times. The chain carries TRBV19 and TRBJ2-7; TRBD2 matches 9 bases. The CDR3 sequence is 14 residues long. Trimming at V came to 3 bases and at J to 5 bases, leaving 5 bases not matched to a gene. Germline CDR1 LNHDA, CDR2 SQIVND (reference sequence). CDR3 amino acids: CASSIGGGADEQYV. In DNA form, the CDR3 reads TGTGCCAGTAGTATCGGCGGGGGGGCTGACGAGCAGTACGTC.

The rearrangement links TRBV5-1 to TRBJ1-1, with D hard to call. The CDR3 has 15 residues. V lost 2 bases, J lost 1 base, and 12 bases lay in between. Per germline, CDR1 SGHRS and CDR2 YFSETQ. The CDR3 DNA sequence: TGCGCCAGCAGCTTACAGAGTTCTCCGAACACTGAAGCTTTCTTT. This encodes CASSLQSSPNTEAFF. Filled out from reference TRBV5-1 and TRBJ1-1, the complete variable domain reads KAGVTQTPRYLIKTRGQQVTLSCSPISGHRSVSWYQQTPGQGLQFLFEYFSETQRNKGNFPGRFSGRQFSNSRSEMNVSTLELGDSALYLCASSLQSSPNTEAFFGQGTRLTVV.

This clonotype was detected a few times. The chain carries TRBV20-1 and TRBJ2-7; D might be TRBD1 or TRBD2, each matching 5 bases. Per the germline V gene, CDR1 is DFQATT and CDR2 is SNEGSKA (reference sequence). CDR3 length: 14 amino acids. The V and J ends lost 6 bases and 6 bases respectively, with 21 bases between them. The CDR3 loop reads CSARIGGDESEQYF. CDR3 sequence (DNA): TGCAGTGCCCGCATTGGGGGAGATGAAAGCGAGCAGTACTTC.

This clonotype appeared a few times. The J gene is TRBJ2-3, the V gene TRBV6-2 or TRBV6-3, with D possibly matching TRBD2 (7 bases). The germline V gene has CDR1 MNHEY and CDR2 SVGEGT. CDR3 size: 15 residues. Trimming removed 4 bases at V and 4 bases at J, with 15 bases between. The CDR3 region has the DNA TGTGCCAGCAGTTCCCCGGGGGGCTCACCAGATACGCAGTATTTT. Encoded protein: CASSSPGGSPDTQYF.

This clonotype was observed a handful of times. V gene TRBV6-6 combines with J gene TRBJ2-1; 8 bases are shared with TRBD1. Looked up from germline, CDR1 is MNHNY and CDR2 is SVGAGI (reference sequence). Trimming at V came to 5 bases and at J to 6 bases, leaving 18 bases not matched to a gene. The CDR3 loop spans 18 amino acids. Here the CDR3 DNA reads TGTGCCAGCAGTCACCGGACAGGGAAGGCTGTGCTCAGCAATGAGCAGTTCTTC. Translated, it gives CASSHRTGKAVLSNEQFF.

The genes are TRBV7-8 and TRBJ2-7; 13 positions agree with TRBD2. This CDR3 contains 16 residues. The V segment lost 3 bases and the J segment 1 base; nucleotides outside the gene matches: 3. CDR1 and CDR2 (germline): SGHVS, FQNEAQ. CDR3 amino acids: CASSFGLAGASYEQYF. The CDR3 DNA sequence: TGTGCCAGCAGCTTTGGACTAGCGGGAGCTTCCTACGAGCAGTACTTC.

This clonotype was observed a single time. The V and J genes are TRBV29-1 and TRBJ1-4; 7 bases line up with TRBD1. Trimming at V came to 7 bases and at J to 8 bases, leaving 7 bases not matched to a gene. Germline V CDR1 and CDR2: SQVTM, ANQGSEA. The CDR3 runs 12 residues. In nucleotides, the CDR3 is TGCAGCGCGCAGGGGGTTGAAGAAAAACTGTTTTTT. Translating it yields CSAQGVEEKLFF.

The chain combines TRBV15 with TRBJ1-1; maybe TRBD1 (6 bases). CDR3 length equals 17 residues. Germline V gene data show CDR1 as LNHNV and CDR2 as YYDKDF (reference sequence). V was trimmed by 2 bases and J by 9 bases, leaving 25 bases between them. The CDR3 here is CATSRSQTPFDRPKAFF. CDR3 bases: TGTGCCACCAGCAGATCCCAAACACCCTTTGACAGGCCAAAAGCTTTCTTT.

This clonotype was detected many times. The genes are TRBV29-1 and TRBJ2-7; D possibly corresponds to TRBD2 (6 bases). Trimming pared 4 bases from V and 4 bases from J, leaving 14 bases between. The germline gives CDR1 SQVTM, CDR2 ANQGSEA. The CDR3 has 13 amino acids. CDR3 region: CSVGSQGGYEQYF. The CDR3 DNA follows: TGCAGCGTTGGTTCGCAGGGAGGATACGAGCAGTACTTC.

The chain couples TRBV10-3 to TRBJ2-7; possible D gene TRBD2, 5 bases. The germline V and J ends were trimmed by 2 bases and 3 bases, with 14 bases remaining between them. CDR1 and CDR2 (germline): ENHRY, SYGVKD. The CDR3 sequence is 15 residues long. The chain's CDR3 is CAISETWGSGYEQYF. In DNA, the CDR3 is TGTGCCATCAGTGAGACATGGGGAAGCGGCTACGAGCAGTACTTC.